These 13 T cell receptor beta chains came from one sample sequenced in a study of human T cells and chemical hapten exposure. As for time point: pre-sensitization, week 0. Treatment of the sample: therapeutic diphenylcyclopropenone sensitization with weekly scalp DPC. TCRdb ran MiXCR on the RACE reads and lists one entry per CDR3 protein. This table has some 84,000 distinct CDR3 sequences, 7.5% to 9.5% appearing once. The material was whole blood, obtained in connection with sensitization to the hapten diphenylcyclopropenone (DPC). The receptors come from a man aged 35 to 55 with alopecia areata. Some clones in this sample may be carry-over from other donors' samples.

This clonotype showed up just once. This chain connects TRBV7-6 to TRBJ2-3, with D unclear. The CDR3 contains 13 residues. Between the trimmed V and J ends, which lost 5 bases and 5 bases, there was a span of 11 bases. CDR1 and CDR2 (germline): SGHVS, FNYEAQ. CDR3 coding DNA: TGTGCCAGCAGCCTCACCCCAGAAGATACGCAGTATTTT. It encodes CASSLTPEDTQYF.

This clonotype appeared many times. The genes are TRBV4-3 and TRBJ2-1; 9 bases map to TRBD2. Germline V lookup: CDR1 LGHNA, CDR2 YSLEER. The CDR3 totals 16 residues. Germline trimming cut 4 bases from V and 8 bases from J; bases unmatched to any gene: 12. The CDR3: CASSPDLSGSSDEQFF. The DNA for the CDR3 is TGCGCCAGCAGCCCTGACCTTAGCGGGAGTAGCGATGAGCAGTTCTTC.

This clonotype was seen repeatedly, ten times or more. The genes are TRBV5-1 and TRBJ1-1; the D gene is possibly TRBD1 (5 bases). Per the germline V gene, CDR1 is SGHRS and CDR2 is YFSETQ. The V gene lost 6 bases and the J gene lost 5 bases, with 17 bases spanning the gap. The CDR3 has 14 amino acids. The CDR3 coding sequence is TGCGCCAGCACCAATGGGCAGGGTGATACTGAAGCTTTCTTT. It yields the protein CASTNGQGDTEAFF.

This clonotype was seen a handful of times. CDR3 nucleotides: TGTGCCAGCAGCTTAGTGGTTTCCACTGAAGCTTTCTTT. Translation gives CASSLVVSTEAFF. The V call is TRBV7-8, the J call TRBJ1-1; D is undetermined. The CDR3 length is 13 residues. CDR1 is SGHVS, CDR2 FQNEAQ, per germline. Trimming took off 1 base at V and 4 bases at J, with 7 bases between the two ends.

The chain carries TRBV7-3 and TRBJ2-7, with 9 bases fitting TRBD2. V shed 1 base, J shed 2 bases, and the junction held 0 bases outside the gene matches. CDR1 and CDR2 (germline): SGHTA, FQGTGA. This CDR3 region has 14 residues. The CDR3 loop reads CASSLSGRAYEQYF. In nucleotides, the CDR3 is TGTGCCAGCAGCTTAAGCGGGAGGGCCTACGAGCAGTACTTC. The variable domain in full, with the rest retrieved from reference TRBV7-3 and TRBJ2-7, is GAGVSQTPSNKVTEKGKYVELRCDPISGHTALYWYRQSLGQGPEFLIYFQGTGAADDSGLPNDRFFAVRPEGSVSTLKIQRTERGDSAVYLCASSLSGRAYEQYFGPGTRLTVT.

Many counts were recorded for this clonotype. The chain recombines TRBV12-3 or TRBV12-4 with TRBJ2-2, with D unclear. The CDR3 runs to 14 residues. V was pared by 3 bases and J by 0 bases, with 5 bases between. The CDR3 reads CASSFGANTGELFF. Here the CDR3 DNA reads TGTGCCAGCAGTTTCGGAGCGAACACCGGGGAGCTGTTTTTT.

J is TRBJ1-1 and V is TRBV7-2; D is possibly TRBD1 (6 bases). Between the trimmed V and J ends, which lost 5 bases and 5 bases, there was a span of 9 bases. The CDR3 contains 12 residues. Germline CDR1 and CDR2: SGHTA and FQGNSA. The CDR3 here is CASSPQGTEAFF. The CDR3 DNA follows: TGTGCCAGCAGCCCCCAGGGGACTGAAGCTTTCTTT. Together with reference TRBV7-2 and TRBJ1-1, the CDR3 gives the full variable domain: GAGVSQSPSNKVTEKGKDVELRCDPISGHTALYWYRQSLGQGLEFLIYFQGNSAPDKSGLPSDRFSAERTGGSVSTLTIQRTQQEDSAVYLCASSPQGTEAFFGQGTRLTVV.

The table lists this clonotype with a few counts. The chain combines TRBV21-1 with TRBJ2-5; the DNA was not used to check the table's D call, TRBD1. TRBV21-1 is recorded as a pseudogene. CDR3 length: 16 residues. The CDR3 nucleotides are TGTGCCAGCAGCAAAAGGGGAAGGAAGGTCCAAGAGACCCAGTACTTC. This gives the protein CASSKRGRKVQETQYF.

The chain combines TRBV24-1 with TRBJ2-1, with 8 bases matching TRBD1. The CDR3 has 16 residues. Germline CDR1 is KGHDR and CDR2 is SFDVKD. V dropped 0 bases and J dropped 0; count of bases not matched to a gene: 0. CDR3 sequence (DNA): TGTGCCACCAGTGATTTGCAGGGGGCCTCCTACAATGAGCAGTTCTTC. Encoded protein: CATSDLQGASYNEQFF.

This clonotype was seen at least ten times. This chain joins TRBV29-1 and TRBJ2-2; possibly TRBD1 for D (6 bases). This CDR3 contains 14 residues. From germline, CDR1 is SQVTM and CDR2 ANQGSEA. Trimming removed 6 bases at V and 0 bases at J, with 11 bases between. The CDR3 region is CSVQQGTNTGELFF. The CDR3 bases are TGCAGCGTACAACAGGGTACGAACACCGGGGAGCTGTTTTTT.

This clonotype has a count of ten or more. This chain joins TRBV6-6 and TRBJ2-3; D is perhaps TRBD1 (8 bases). Trimming pared 7 bases from V and 6 bases from J, leaving 17 bases between. This CDR3 is built from 14 residues. CDR1 is MNHNY and CDR2 is SVGAGI in the germline V gene (reference sequence). CDR3 sequence (DNA): TGTGCCAGCACAAACAGGGGGGGCAGTGATACGCAGTATTTT. Encoded protein: CASTNRGGSDTQYF.

This clonotype was observed a few times. The rearrangement uses TRBV29-1 and TRBJ1-2; no reliable D call. The ends were cut back, 3 bases at V and 4 bases at J, with 9 bases in the middle. CDR1 is SQVTM, CDR2 ANQGSEA, per germline. The CDR3 consists of 12 residues. CDR3 sequence: CSVDQPSYGYTF. The CDR3 nucleotides read TGCAGCGTTGACCAGCCCTCCTATGGCTACACCTTC.

This chain links TRBV20-1 with TRBJ2-3; no clear D gene. There are 15 residues in the CDR3. Per the germline V gene, CDR1 is DFQATT and CDR2 is SNEGSKA (reference sequence). Trimming cost V 0 bases and J 2 bases, with 12 bases left between them. CDR3 residues: CSARDRAVSTDTQYF. As DNA, the CDR3 is TGCAGTGCTAGAGATCGGGCGGTTTCCACAGATACGCAGTATTTT.